These 9 T cell receptor beta chains originate from one sample sequenced in a study of blood T cell repertoires in COVID-19. Only in-frame clones appear in the TCRdb table, and some are missing; sequencing was by immunoSEQ multiplex PCR. The data show approximately 61,000 clones, with around 85% seen just once and more than 12% held by the top ten. The material sequenced was peripheral blood. The receptors were sampled from a human donor in a cohort sampled during active COVID-19.

The chain has TRBV9 and TRBJ1-4; 7 nucleotides align to TRBD1. This CDR3 spans 15 amino acids. Germline CDR1 is SGDLS and CDR2 is YYNGEE. Trimming at V came to 3 bases and at J to 2 bases, leaving 4 bases not matched to a gene. The DNA of the CDR3 is TGTGCCAGCAGCGGATCACAGGGGACTAATGAAAAACTGTTTTTT. Translated: CASSGSQGTNEKLFF.

The chain uses TRBV15 and TRBJ1-5, with 9 bases that match TRBD1. The V segment lost 3 bases and the J segment 8 bases; nucleotides outside the gene matches: 11. The CDR3 loop spans 16 amino acids. Per the germline V gene, CDR1 is LNHNV and CDR2 is YYDKDF (reference sequence). Here the CDR3 reads CATSSRRGTGLEPQHF. CDR3 nucleotide sequence: TGTGCCACCAGCAGCAGGAGGGGGACAGGGTTGGAGCCCCAGCATTTT.

This sequence joins TRBV7-3 and TRBJ1-6, with D perhaps matching TRBD1 (5 bases). CDR3 size: 15 residues. Germline V gene lookup returns CDR1 SGHTA and CDR2 FQGTGA. The V end lost 6 bases, the J end lost 7 bases, and 16 bases lay between the germline ends. In nucleotides, the CDR3 is TGTGCCAGCAGTCAAACCGGGGGGACCAATTCACCCCTCCACTTT. This sequence encodes CASSQTGGTNSPLHF.

The chain links TRBV2 to TRBJ1-5, with TRBD1 matching 9 bases. This CDR3 region has 14 residues. Germline V lookup: CDR1 SNHLY, CDR2 FYNNEI. After removal of 6 bases from V and 6 bases from J, the junction contained 6 bases not matched to a gene. As DNA, the CDR3 is TGTGCCAGCAGGGAACAGGGGGCGGCTCAGCCCCAGCATTTT. This sequence encodes CASREQGAAQPQHF.

Only a few counts were recorded for this clone. This chain connects TRBV9 to TRBJ2-1; no clear D. The V end lost 2 bases, the J end lost 5 bases, and 8 bases lay between the germline ends. The CDR3 has 13 residues. Looked up from germline, CDR1 is SGDLS and CDR2 is YYNGEE. The CDR3, as DNA: TGTGCCAGCAGCGTCGGCGGAAACAATGAGCAGTTCTTC. Translation: CASSVGGNNEQFF.

The V gene is TRBV19, the J gene TRBJ2-7; 11 bases are a match to TRBD2. Germline CDR1 is LNHDA and CDR2 is SQIVND (reference sequence). J lost 4 bases, V lost 2 bases, and 13 bases had no gene match. CDR3 length equals 18 residues. CDR3: CASSIRPAGSGREYEQYF. The CDR3 DNA reads TGTGCCAGTAGTATACGCCCGGCAGGTAGCGGGAGGGAATACGAGCAGTACTTC.

This clone was observed a few times. The V gene is TRBV19, the J gene TRBJ2-1; possible D gene TRBD2, 5 bases. The length of the CDR3 is 14 residues. Germline V gene data show CDR1 as LNHDA and CDR2 as SQIVND (reference sequence). V shed 11 bases and J shed 2 bases, with 16 bases lying between them. CDR3 nucleotide sequence: TGTGCCTCCTGCCCAACGGGAACCTACAATGAGCAGTTCTTC. It specifies CASCPTGTYNEQFF.

The gene calls are TRBV3-1 (or the pseudogene TRBV3-2) and TRBJ1-4; no firm D call. CDR1 LGHDT and CDR2 YNNKEL come from the germline V gene (reference sequence). The ends were cut back, 0 bases at V and 8 bases at J, with 13 bases in the middle. The CDR3 extends over 15 amino acids. The CDR3 DNA reads TGTGCCAGCAGCCAAGATCGGCCCGGAGAGGAAAAACTGTTTTTT. Its translation is CASSQDRPGEEKLFF.

V and J are TRBV5-5 and TRBJ1-2, with TRBD1 as a possible D gene (5 bases). Trimming stripped 0 bases from V and 2 bases from J, with 11 bases between. Germline-derived CDR1 and CDR2 are SGHKS and YYEKEE (reference sequence). This CDR3 spans 15 amino acids. The CDR3 sequence is CASSLEGVGNYGYTF. The CDR3 DNA reads TGTGCCAGCAGCTTGGAAGGGGTCGGGAACTATGGCTACACCTTC.